This note documents a single TCR beta chain sequence. The sample belongs to a study of cytotoxic CD8 clonotypes in ibrutinib-treated CLL. Study information: The subjects consisted of roughly 12 relapsed/refractory and around 15 treatment-naive individuals, with some 17 IGHV unmutated. Average yields of about 260,000 productive templates and tens of thousands of productive rearrangements characterized the samples.

Clones were read by immunoSEQ multiplex PCR, and TCRdb kept only the in-frame ones, dropping some. The sample records about 140,000 clones, more than 75% being singletons. V was pared by 2 bases and J by 9 bases, with 14 bases between. From germline, CDR1 is SGHNT and CDR2 YENEEA. The CDR3 sequence is 14 residues long. The clonotype was recovered from a human donor with chronic lymphocytic leukemia. This chain joins TRBV11-3 and TRBJ2-1; no clear D. The sample in question was PBMCs, obtained after 36 months of ibrutinib treatment. The CDR3 bases are TGTGCCAGCAGCTTAAGTTCAATCCGTTCTGAGCAGTTCTTC. This sequence encodes CASSLSSIRSEQFF.